The 5 T cell receptor beta chains in this list originate from one sample, sequenced in a study of T cell responses to AZD1222 COVID-19 vaccine. Using immunoSEQ multiplex PCR, the repertoire was profiled, and TCRdb retains in-frame clones only, with some absent. Among 90,000 to 110,000 clones listed, roughly 90% were seen once. Specimen: peripheral blood, collected on day 0 of AZD1222 vaccination. Receptors originate from an adult in good health.

This clone occurred once. The genes are TRBV11-2 and TRBJ2-7, with 8 positions matching TRBD2. Looked up from germline, CDR1 is SGHAT and CDR2 is FQNNGV. J was trimmed by 7 bases and V by 1 base; bases with no gene match: 9. CDR3 length: 15 amino acids. The CDR3 protein is CASSLGGTRLLEQYF. As DNA, the CDR3 is TGTGCCAGCAGCTTAGGGGGGACTAGATTGTTGGAGCAGTACTTC.

The chain links TRBV27 to TRBJ1-6; D gene ambiguous. V was cut by 4 bases and J by 0 bases, with 7 bases left in between. The CDR3 contains 15 residues. Germline-derived CDR1 and CDR2 are MNHEY and SMNVEV (reference sequence). The CDR3 here is CASSSPPSYNSPLHF. The CDR3 DNA is TGTGCCAGCAGTTCGCCCCCCTCCTATAATTCACCCCTCCACTTT.

CDR3 protein: CASSVEGKGNQPQHF. The CDR3 bases are TGTGCCAGCAGTGTGGAAGGGAAGGGCAATCAGCCCCAGCATTTT. The chain uses TRBV2 and TRBJ1-5; D is ambiguous. Per germline, CDR1 SNHLY and CDR2 FYNNEI. Trimming stripped 4 bases from V and 2 bases from J, with 12 bases between. The length of the CDR3 is 15 residues.

The chain has TRBV5-4 and TRBJ1-1; D gene uncertain. Trimming left V 2 bases short and J 0 bases short, with 2 bases between. Germline loops: CDR1 SGHNT, CDR2 YYREEE (reference sequence). The CDR3 runs 12 residues. CDR3 amino acids: CASSFLNTEAFF. DNA for the CDR3: TGTGCCAGCAGCTTTTTGAACACTGAAGCTTTCTTT.

V usage is TRBV6-5 and J usage is TRBJ1-2; D remains ambiguous. This CDR3 comprises 13 residues. CDR1 MNHEY and CDR2 SVGAGI come from the germline V gene. V gave up 6 bases and J gave up 0 bases, with 8 bases separating them. As DNA, the CDR3 is TGTGCCAGCAGCCTTGGGACTAACTATGGCTACACCTTC. It encodes CASSLGTNYGYTF.